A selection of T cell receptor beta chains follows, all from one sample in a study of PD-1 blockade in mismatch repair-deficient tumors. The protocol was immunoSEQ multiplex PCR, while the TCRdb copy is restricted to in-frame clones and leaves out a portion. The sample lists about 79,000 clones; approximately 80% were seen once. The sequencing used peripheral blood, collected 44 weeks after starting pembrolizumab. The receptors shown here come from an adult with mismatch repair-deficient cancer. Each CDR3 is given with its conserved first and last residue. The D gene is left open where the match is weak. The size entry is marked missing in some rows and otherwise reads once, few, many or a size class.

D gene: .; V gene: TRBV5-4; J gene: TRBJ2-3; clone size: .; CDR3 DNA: TGTGCCAGCAGCCCGGGCCCGGACACAGATACGCAGTATTTT; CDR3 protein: CASSPGPDTDTQYF
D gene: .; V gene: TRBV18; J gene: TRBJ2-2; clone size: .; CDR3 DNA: TGTGCCAGCTCACCGTGGGAGCGGAACACCGGGGAGCTGTTTTTT; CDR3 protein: CASSPWERNTGELFF
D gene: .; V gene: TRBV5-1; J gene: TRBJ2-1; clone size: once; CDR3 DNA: TGCGCCAGCAGCCGGGGGGTGGAACAGGGTCTCTTC; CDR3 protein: CASSRGVEQGLF
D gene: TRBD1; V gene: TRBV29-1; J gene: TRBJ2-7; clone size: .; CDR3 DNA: TGCAGGCCTTTGACAGGGGGCTTTGAGCAGTACTTC; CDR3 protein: CRPLTGGFEQYF
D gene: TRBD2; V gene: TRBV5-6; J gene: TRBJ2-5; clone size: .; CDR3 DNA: TGTGCCAGCAGCTTGGTGTCTAGCGGGAGGCAGTCGGAGACCCAGTACTTC; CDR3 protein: CASSLVSSGRQSETQYF
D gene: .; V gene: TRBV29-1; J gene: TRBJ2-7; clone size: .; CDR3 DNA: TGCAGCGTCGAGGACAAGGCCTCCTACGAGCAGTACTTC; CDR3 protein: CSVEDKASYEQYF
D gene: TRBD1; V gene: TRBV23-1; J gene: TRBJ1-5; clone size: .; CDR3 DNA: TGCGCCAGCAGTCAATTTTCCAGGGGGAATCAGCCCCAGCATTTT; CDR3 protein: CASSQFSRGNQPQHF
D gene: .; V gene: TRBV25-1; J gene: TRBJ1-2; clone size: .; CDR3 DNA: TGTGCCAGCAGTGATCCCCTGGGGGACTTCTATGGCTACACCTTC; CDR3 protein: CASSDPLGDFYGYTF
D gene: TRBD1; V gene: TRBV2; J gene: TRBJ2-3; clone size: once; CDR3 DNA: TGTGCCAGCAGTAAGGACAGGGACACAGATACGCAGTATTTT; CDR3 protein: CASSKDRDTDTQYF
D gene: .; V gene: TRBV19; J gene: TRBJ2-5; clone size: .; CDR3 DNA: TGTGCCAGTAGTATAGCTACAGGGAACAAGACCCAGTACTTC; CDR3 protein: CASSIATGNKTQYF
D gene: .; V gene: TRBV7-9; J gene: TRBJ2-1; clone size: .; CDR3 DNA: TGTGCCAGCAGCGAAGCCGGCCGTAATGAGCAGTTCTTC; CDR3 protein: CASSEAGRNEQFF
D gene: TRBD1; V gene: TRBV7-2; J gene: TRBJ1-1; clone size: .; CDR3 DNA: TGTGCCAGCAGCAGAGGGACAGGGGTAATGAACACTGAAGCTTTCTTT; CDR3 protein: CASSRGTGVMNTEAFF
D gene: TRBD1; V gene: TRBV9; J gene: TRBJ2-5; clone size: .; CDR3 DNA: TGTGCCAGCAGCGCCCAGGACAGGGGCCAAGAGACCCAGTACTTC; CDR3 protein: CASSAQDRGQETQYF
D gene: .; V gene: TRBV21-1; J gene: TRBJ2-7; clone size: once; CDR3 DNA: TGTGCCAGCAGCACCCGGGCCCCGGATGAAGGCTACGAGCAGTACTTC; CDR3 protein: CASSTRAPDEGYEQYF
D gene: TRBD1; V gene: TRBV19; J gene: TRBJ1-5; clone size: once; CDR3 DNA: TGTGCCAGTACCTCGATCGGATCAGGGGGCGCGAATCAGCCCCAGCATTTT; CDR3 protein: CASTSIGSGGANQPQHF
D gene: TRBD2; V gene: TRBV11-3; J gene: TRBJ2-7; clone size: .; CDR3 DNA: TGTGCCAGCAGCTCCGGGACTAATTTTGGCGAGCAGTACTTC; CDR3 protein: CASSSGTNFGEQYF
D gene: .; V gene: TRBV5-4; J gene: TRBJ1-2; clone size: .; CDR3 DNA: TGTGCCAGCAGCGAAGCCGGGGGCGCCTATGGCTACACCTTC; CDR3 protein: CASSEAGGAYGYTF
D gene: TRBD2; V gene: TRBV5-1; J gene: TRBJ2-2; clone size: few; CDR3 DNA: TGCGCCAGCAGCTTGGATCCGGGAGGGGCCGGGGAGCTGTTTTTT; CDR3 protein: CASSLDPGGAGELFF
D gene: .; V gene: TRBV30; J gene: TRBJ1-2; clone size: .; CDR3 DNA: TGTGCCTGGAAGGCGCAGGGGTATGAAACTAACTATGGCTACACCTTC; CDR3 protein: CAWKAQGYETNYGYTF
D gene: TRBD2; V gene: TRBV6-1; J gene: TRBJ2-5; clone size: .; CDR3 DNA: TGTGCCAGCACCGGGGGGGGGACCCAGTACTTC; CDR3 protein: CASTGGGTQYF
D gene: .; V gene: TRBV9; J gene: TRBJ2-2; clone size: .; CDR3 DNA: TGTGCCAGCAGCCCAAGAGGGAACGGGGAGCTGTTTTTT; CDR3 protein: CASSPRGNGELFF
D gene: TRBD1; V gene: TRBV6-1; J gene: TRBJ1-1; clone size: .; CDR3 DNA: TGTGCCAGCAGTGATAGGACAGGGAACACTGAAGCTTTCTTT; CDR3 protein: CASSDRTGNTEAFF
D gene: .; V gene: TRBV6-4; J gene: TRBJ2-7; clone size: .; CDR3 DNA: TGTGCCAGCATTCGGACGGTCCCGCCTCTGAAGCAGTACTTC; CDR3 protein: CASIRTVPPLKQYF
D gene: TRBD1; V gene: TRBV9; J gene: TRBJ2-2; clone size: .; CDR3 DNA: TGTGCCAGCAGCGTCGACAGGGCGGCCACCGGGGAGCTGTTTTTT; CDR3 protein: CASSVDRAATGELFF
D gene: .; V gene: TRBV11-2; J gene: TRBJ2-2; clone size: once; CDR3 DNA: TGTGCCAGCAGCTCCCACACCGGGGAGCTGTTTTTT; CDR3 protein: CASSSHTGELFF
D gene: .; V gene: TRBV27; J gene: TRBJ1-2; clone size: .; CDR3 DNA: TGTGCCAGCAGTTTCAGGACCCCTAACTATGGCTACACCTTC; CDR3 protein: CASSFRTPNYGYTF
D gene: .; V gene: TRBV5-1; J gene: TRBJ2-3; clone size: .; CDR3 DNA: TGCGCCACCCATCCGGGGTCAGTGGGCACAGATACGCAGTATTTT; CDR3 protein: CATHPGSVGTDTQYF
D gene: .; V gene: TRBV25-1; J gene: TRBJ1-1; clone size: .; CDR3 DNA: TGTGCCAGCAGTGAGACCGGAGGCACTGAAGCTTTCTTT; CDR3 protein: CASSETGGTEAFF
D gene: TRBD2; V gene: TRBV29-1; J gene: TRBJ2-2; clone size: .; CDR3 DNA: TGCAGCGCACAAGGGAGCGGGAAGTCGGGTCTGTTTTTT; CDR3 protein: CSAQGSGKSGLFF
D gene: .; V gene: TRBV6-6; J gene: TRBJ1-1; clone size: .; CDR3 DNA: TGTGCCAGCAGTTACTCGACAGCCAACACTGAAGCTTTCTTT; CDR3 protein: CASSYSTANTEAFF
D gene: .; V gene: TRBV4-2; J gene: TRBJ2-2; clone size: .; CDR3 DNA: TGTGCCAGCAGCCAAGAGGCCTCAAACACCGGGGAGCTGTTTTTT; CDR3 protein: CASSQEASNTGELFF
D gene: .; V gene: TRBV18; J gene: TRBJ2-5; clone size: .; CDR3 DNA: TGTGCCAGCTCACCGGGGAGTTCCCAAGAGACCCAGTACTTC; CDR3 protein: CASSPGSSQETQYF
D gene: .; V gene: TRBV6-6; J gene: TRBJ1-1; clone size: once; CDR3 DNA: TGTGCCAGCACCCGTGGCTCGTTGAACACTGAAGCTTTCTTT; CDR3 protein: CASTRGSLNTEAFF
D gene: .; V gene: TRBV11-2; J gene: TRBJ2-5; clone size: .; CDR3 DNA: TGTGCCAGCAGCTCGGACTACCGGGGGACCCAGTACTTC; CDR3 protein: CASSSDYRGTQYF
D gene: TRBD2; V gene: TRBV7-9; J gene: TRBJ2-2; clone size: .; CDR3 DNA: TGTGCCAGCAGCCCGAGCGGGAAGGGCACCGGGGAGCTGTTTTTT; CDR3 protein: CASSPSGKGTGELFF
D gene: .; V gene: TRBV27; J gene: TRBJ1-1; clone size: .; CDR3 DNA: TGTGCCAGCAGTTTACGCGGACCAGCCCCTGAAGCTTTCTTT; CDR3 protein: CASSLRGPAPEAFF
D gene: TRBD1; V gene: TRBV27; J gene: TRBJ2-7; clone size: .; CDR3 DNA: TGTGCCAGCAGTTCGACAGGGGGGTGGTACGAGCAGTACTTC; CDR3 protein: CASSSTGGWYEQYF
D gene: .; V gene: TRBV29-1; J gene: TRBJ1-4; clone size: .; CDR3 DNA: TGCAGCGTTAGAGGGGAGACTAATGAAAAACTGTTTTTT; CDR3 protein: CSVRGETNEKLFF
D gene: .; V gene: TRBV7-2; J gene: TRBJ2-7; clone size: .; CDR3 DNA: TGTGCCAGCAGCGGGCCCCACGAGCAGTACTTC; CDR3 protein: CASSGPHEQYF
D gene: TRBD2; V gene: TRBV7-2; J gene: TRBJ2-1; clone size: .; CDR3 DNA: TGCGCCAGCAGCCGAGTAGCGGGAGGGGCAAACAATGAGCAGTTCTTC; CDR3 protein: CASSRVAGGANNEQFF
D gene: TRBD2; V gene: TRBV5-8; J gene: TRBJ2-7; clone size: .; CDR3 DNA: TGTGCCAGCAGCTTTTGGTTAGCGGGAGGAGGCGAGCAGTACTTC; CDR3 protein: CASSFWLAGGGEQYF
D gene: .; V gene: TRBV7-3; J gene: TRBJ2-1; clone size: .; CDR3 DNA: TGTGCCAGCAGCTCGGACCGGGGGGCTGAGCAGTTCTTC; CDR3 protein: CASSSDRGAEQFF
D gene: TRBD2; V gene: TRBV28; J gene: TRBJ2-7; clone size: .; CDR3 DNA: TGTGCCAGCAGTTCCTCCGGGGGGTATTTCTCCTACGAGCAGTACTTC; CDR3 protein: CASSSSGGYFSYEQYF
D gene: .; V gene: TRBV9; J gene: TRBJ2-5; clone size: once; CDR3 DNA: TGTGCCAGCAGCGTAGGTGGAGAGACCCAGTACTTC; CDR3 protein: CASSVGGETQYF
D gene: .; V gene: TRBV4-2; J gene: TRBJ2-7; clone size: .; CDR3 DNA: TGTGCCAGCAGCCAAGATCGGGGCGATTCCTACGAGCAGTACTTC; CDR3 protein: CASSQDRGDSYEQYF
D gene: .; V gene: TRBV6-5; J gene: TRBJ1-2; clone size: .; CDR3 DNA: TGTGCCAGCACAGACAAGTATGGCTACACCTTC; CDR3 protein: CASTDKYGYTF
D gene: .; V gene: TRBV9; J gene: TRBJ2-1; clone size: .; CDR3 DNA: TGTGCCAGCAGCCTCGAGTGGAGGGGGGAGCAGTTCTTC; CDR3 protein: CASSLEWRGEQFF
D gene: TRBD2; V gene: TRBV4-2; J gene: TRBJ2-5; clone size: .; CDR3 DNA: TGTGCCAGCAGCCCCGCGGGGGGCGAAGAGACCCAGTACTTC; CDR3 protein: CASSPAGGEETQYF
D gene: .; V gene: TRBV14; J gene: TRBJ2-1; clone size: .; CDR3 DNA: TGTGCCAGCAGCTATGGGAACAGGGTAAAGGAGCAGTTCTTC; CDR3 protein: CASSYGNRVKEQFF
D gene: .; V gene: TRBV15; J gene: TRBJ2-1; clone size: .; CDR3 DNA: TGTGCCACCAGCAGAGTGTCAGGGACGGCCGGGTATGAGCAGTTCTTC; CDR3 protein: CATSRVSGTAGYEQFF
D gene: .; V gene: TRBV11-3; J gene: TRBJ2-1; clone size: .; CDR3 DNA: TGTGCCAGCAGCCCCTCTGGCTCCTACAATGAGCAGTTCTTC; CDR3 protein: CASSPSGSYNEQFF
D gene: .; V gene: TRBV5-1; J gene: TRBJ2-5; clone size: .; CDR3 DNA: TGCGCCAGCAGCTCGGACTCCCCGTGGGGGACCCAGTACTTC; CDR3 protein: CASSSDSPWGTQYF
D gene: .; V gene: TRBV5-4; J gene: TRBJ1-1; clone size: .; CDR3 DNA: TGTGCCAGCAGCTCCCAGATGACAGGGAACACTGAAGCTTTCTTT; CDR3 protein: CASSSQMTGNTEAFF
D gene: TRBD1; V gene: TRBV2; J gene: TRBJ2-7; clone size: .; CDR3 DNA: TGTGCCAGCAGGGGGACAGGGCCCTCCTACGAGCAGTACTTC; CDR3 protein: CASRGTGPSYEQYF
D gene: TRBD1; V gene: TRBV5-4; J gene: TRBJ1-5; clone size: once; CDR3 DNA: TGTGCCAGCAGCGTAGGGACAGGGGGTCAGCCCCAGCATTTT; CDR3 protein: CASSVGTGGQPQHF
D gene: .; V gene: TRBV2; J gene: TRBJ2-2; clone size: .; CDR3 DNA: TGTGCCAGCAGGGAAGCCTCGGGCACCGGGGAGCTGTTTTTT; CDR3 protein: CASREASGTGELFF
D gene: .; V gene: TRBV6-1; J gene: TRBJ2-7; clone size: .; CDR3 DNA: TGTGCCATCCGGGGAAGCGGCGAGCAGTACTTC; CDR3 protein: CAIRGSGEQYF